This T cell receptor (beta chain) came from a study of Ad26.COV2.S vaccination and SARS-CoV-2 variants. The protocol was immunoSEQ multiplex PCR, while the TCRdb copy is restricted to in-frame clones and leaves out a portion. The sample has approximately 360,000 clones, 83% seen once. Treatment defined: about 20 received Ad26.COV2.S at low or high dose, single or two shots; several received placebo; per-sample allocation not given. Sampling was done on day 63 after the first vaccine or placebo injection. There are 13 residues in the CDR3. Germline lookup yields CDR1 SEHNR and CDR2 FQNEAQ (reference sequence). V was trimmed by 5 bases and J by 7 bases, leaving 12 bases between them.

This TCR was sampled from a person aged 18 to 65 who received the Ad26.COV2.S COVID-19 vaccine or a placebo. The V call is TRBV7-9, the J call TRBJ2-1; possibly TRBD2 for D (5 bases). The sample here was peripheral blood, taken in a trial of Ad26.COV2.S vaccine versus placebo. CDR3 residues: CASSPAGENEQFF. DNA of the CDR3: TGTGCCAGCAGCCCTGCTGGGGAGAATGAGCAGTTCTTC. Drawing the rest from reference TRBV7-9 and TRBJ2-1, the complete variable domain is DTGVSQNPRHKITKRGQNVTFRCDPISEHNRLYWYRQTLGQGPEFLTYFQNEAQLEKSRLLSDRFSAERPKGSFSTLEIQRTEQGDSAMYLCASSPAGENEQFFGPGTRLTVL.